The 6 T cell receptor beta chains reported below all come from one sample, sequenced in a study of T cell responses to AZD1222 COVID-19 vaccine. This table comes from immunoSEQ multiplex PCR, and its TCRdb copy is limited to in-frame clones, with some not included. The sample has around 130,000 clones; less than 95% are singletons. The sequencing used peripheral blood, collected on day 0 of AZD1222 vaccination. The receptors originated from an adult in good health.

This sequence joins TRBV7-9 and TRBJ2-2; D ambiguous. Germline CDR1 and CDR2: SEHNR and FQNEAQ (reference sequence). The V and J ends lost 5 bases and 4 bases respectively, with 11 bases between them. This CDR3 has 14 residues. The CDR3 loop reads CASSPLSTTGELFF. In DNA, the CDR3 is TGTGCCAGCAGCCCCCTGTCTACCACCGGGGAGCTGTTTTTT.

As DNA, the CDR3 is TGCGCCAGCAGGGTGTCGGGGTCTTCCTACGAGCAGTACTTC. Translating gives CASRVSGSSYEQYF. The chain combines TRBV5-1 with TRBJ2-7; tentatively, D is TRBD2 (5 bases). V lost 5 bases to trimming and J lost 1 base, with 13 bases between them. Germline CDR1 reads SGHRS; CDR2 reads YFSETQ. This CDR3 contains 14 residues.

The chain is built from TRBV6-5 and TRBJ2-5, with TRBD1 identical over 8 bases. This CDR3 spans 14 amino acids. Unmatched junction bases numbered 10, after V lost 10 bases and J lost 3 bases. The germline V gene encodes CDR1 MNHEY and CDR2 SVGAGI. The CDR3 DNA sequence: TGTGCCACCAGGACAGGGTGGGGAGAAGAGACCCAGTACTTC. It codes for CATRTGWGEETQYF.

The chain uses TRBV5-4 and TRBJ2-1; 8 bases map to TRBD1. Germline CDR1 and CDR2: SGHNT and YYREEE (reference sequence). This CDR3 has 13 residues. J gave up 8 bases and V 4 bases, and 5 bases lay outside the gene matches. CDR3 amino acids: CASSGPTGDEQFF. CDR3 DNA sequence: TGTGCCAGCAGCGGCCCGACAGGGGATGAGCAGTTCTTC.

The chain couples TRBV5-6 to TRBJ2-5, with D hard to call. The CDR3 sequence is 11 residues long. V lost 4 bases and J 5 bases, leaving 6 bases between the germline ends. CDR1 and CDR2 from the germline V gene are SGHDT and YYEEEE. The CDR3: CASSAGETQYF. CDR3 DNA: TGTGCCAGCAGCGCTGGGGAGACCCAGTACTTC. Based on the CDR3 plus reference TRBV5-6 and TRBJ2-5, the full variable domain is DAGVTQSPTHLIKTRGQQVTLRCSPKSGHDTVSWYQQALGQGPQFIFQYYEEEERQRGNFPDRFSGHQFPNYSSELNVNALLLGDSALYLCASSAGETQYFGPGTRLLVL.

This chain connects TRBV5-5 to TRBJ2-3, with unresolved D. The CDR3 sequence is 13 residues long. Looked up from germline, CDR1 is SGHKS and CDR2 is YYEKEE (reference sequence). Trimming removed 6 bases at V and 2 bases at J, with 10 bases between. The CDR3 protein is CASMRPNTDTQYF. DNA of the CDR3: TGTGCCAGCATGCGTCCCAACACAGATACGCAGTATTTT.